A single sample is the source of the 17 T cell receptor beta chains below, sequenced in a study of cytomegalovirus exposure and HLA in healthy donors. The PCR used 60 Vbeta and 13 Jbeta primers. TCRdb's copy holds only in-frame clones and misses some; the assay was immunoSEQ multiplex PCR. The table shows roughly 250,000 clones, with 80% occurring only once. Sequenced material: PBMCs. These receptors all come from a girl aged 2 to 9 in good health and CMV-seronegative.

V is TRBV7-9 and J is TRBJ1-2; unclear D gene. Trimming removed 4 bases at V and 2 bases at J, with 17 bases between. The CDR3 sequence is 16 residues long. Germline V gene lookup returns CDR1 SEHNR and CDR2 FQNEAQ (reference sequence). The CDR3 protein is CASSSATFPWNYGYTF. The CDR3 DNA follows: TGTGCCAGCAGCTCAGCCACATTCCCGTGGAACTATGGCTACACCTTC.

The CDR3 loop is CASSSEVRNEQFF. The CDR3 coding sequence is TGTGCCAGCAGTTCGGAAGTGAGGAATGAGCAGTTCTTC. V is TRBV28 and J is TRBJ2-1; no firm D call. Per the germline V gene, CDR1 is MDHEN and CDR2 is SYDVKM. The V end lost 4 bases, the J end lost 7 bases, and 11 bases lay between the germline ends. This CDR3 region has 13 residues.

This chain connects TRBV10-3 to TRBJ2-1; 7 nucleotides agree with TRBD1. Germline CDR1 ENHRY, CDR2 SYGVKD. This CDR3 region has 15 residues. J lost 10 bases, V lost 3 bases, and 12 bases had no gene match. CDR3 coding DNA: TGTGCCATCAGTGACAGATTCGAGGGGGCGGACGAGCAGTTCTTC. Translating gives CAISDRFEGADEQFF.

The V call is TRBV20-1, the J call TRBJ2-3, with D unclear. Between the trimmed V and J ends, which lost 7 bases and 1 base, there was a span of 6 bases. This CDR3 is built from 11 residues. CDR1 and CDR2 from the germline V gene are DFQATT and SNEGSKA (reference sequence). CDR3 loop: CSGTGTDTQYF. Written as DNA, the CDR3 is TGCAGTGGAACGGGCACAGATACGCAGTATTTT.

The table lists this clone with a few counts. The chain links TRBV18 to TRBJ1-4, with 8 bases identical to TRBD1. The length of the CDR3 is 13 residues. Trimming cost V 8 bases and J 6 bases; bases outside gene matches: 5. In germline, CDR1 is KGHSH, CDR2 LQKENI. In DNA, the CDR3 is TGTGCCAGCGGACAGGGAGAGTATGAAAAACTGTTTTTT. Its translation is CASGQGEYEKLFF.

V and J are TRBV14 and TRBJ2-3; a weak D match, TRBD2 (6 bases). The CDR3 runs to 15 residues. Trimming took off 2 bases at V and 2 bases at J, with 11 bases between the two ends. The germline V gene has CDR1 SGHDN and CDR2 FVKESK. CDR3 DNA: TGTGCCAGCAGCCAAAGGGACTTGTACACAGATACGCAGTATTTT. It yields the protein CASSQRDLYTDTQYF. Full variable domain (rest looked up from reference TRBV14 and TRBJ2-3): EAGVTQFPSHSVIEKGQTVTLRCDPISGHDNLYWYRRVMGKEIKFLLHFVKESKQDESGMPNNRFLAERTGGTYSTLKVQPAELEDSGVYFCASSQRDLYTDTQYFGPGTRLTVL.

The chain joins TRBV4-2 to TRBJ2-5, with 8 bases aligning to TRBD2. The DNA end favors TRBJ2-7, so the J call may be wrong. This CDR3 is built from 15 residues. CDR1 is LGHNA, CDR2 YNFKEQ, per germline. CDR3 nucleotide sequence: TGTGCCAGCAGCCAAGATAGGACTAGCTTCTACGAGCAGTACTTC. It encodes CASSQDRTSFYEQYF.

The chain joins TRBV2 to TRBJ1-1; D is perhaps TRBD1 (6 bases). The CDR3 totals 13 residues. Germline V CDR1 and CDR2: SNHLY, FYNNEI. Between the trimmed V and J ends, which lost 5 bases and 5 bases, there was a span of 12 bases. This chain's CDR3 is CASSTFQGTEAFF. CDR3 nucleotides: TGTGCCAGCAGTACCTTCCAGGGGACTGAAGCTTTCTTT.

The chain couples TRBV2 to TRBJ2-1; D possibly corresponds to TRBD2 (5 bases). Trimming pared 9 bases from V and 9 bases from J, leaving 24 bases between. The germline gives CDR1 SNHLY, CDR2 FYNNEI. The CDR3 runs 15 residues. The CDR3 reads CARWGGGGPQSEQFF. Here the CDR3 DNA reads TGTGCCAGATGGGGTGGCGGAGGCCCACAAAGTGAGCAGTTCTTC.

The chain recombines TRBV2 with TRBJ1-5; D call uncertain. V was shortened by 3 bases and J by 4 bases, with 7 bases between the two germline ends. The CDR3 has 13 amino acids. Germline V gene sequence: CDR1 SNHLY, CDR2 FYNNEI. DNA for the CDR3: TGTGCCAGCAGTGATGAGAGAAATCAGCCCCAGCATTTT. Its protein product is CASSDERNQPQHF.

The chain has TRBV7-9 and TRBJ2-1; D is unclear. V lost 1 base, J lost 0 bases, and 10 bases lay in between. CDR1 and CDR2 (germline): SEHNR, FQNEAQ (reference sequence). The CDR3 loop spans 16 amino acids. The CDR3 here is CASSLGTVSSYNEQFF. CDR3 DNA: TGTGCCAGCAGCTTAGGAACGGTAAGCTCCTACAATGAGCAGTTCTTC.

This clone was detected only once. The chain recombines TRBV9 with TRBJ2-4; D ambiguous. The germline gives CDR1 SGDLS, CDR2 YYNGEE. This CDR3 spans 13 amino acids. Trimming removed 0 bases at V and 5 bases at J, with 6 bases between. The CDR3 nucleotides are TGTGCCAGCAGCGTAGCTTCCGAAAACATTCAGTACTTC. Protein sequence: CASSVASENIQYF.

The chain is built from TRBV5-4 and TRBJ2-7; tentative D call: TRBD1 (6 bases). CDR1 is SGHNT and CDR2 is YYREEE in the germline V gene (reference sequence). V was shortened by 4 bases and J by 3 bases, with 17 bases between the two germline ends. The CDR3 length is 15 residues. CDR3 nucleotide sequence: TGTGCCAGCAGCCAGTTCAGGGGCGAGGACTACGAGCAGTACTTC. It encodes CASSQFRGEDYEQYF.

The chain links TRBV7-8 to TRBJ1-5, with D perhaps TRBD1 (5 bases). Between the trimmed V and J ends, which lost 8 bases and 2 bases, there was a span of 13 bases. The V gene's germline CDR1 is SGHVS and CDR2 FQNEAQ. The CDR3 consists of 14 residues. This chain's CDR3 is CASAPGLGNQPQHF. In DNA form, the CDR3 reads TGTGCCAGCGCCCCAGGGCTGGGCAATCAGCCCCAGCATTTT.

The chain links TRBV6-1 to TRBJ2-7; 7 nucleotides agree with TRBD2. The CDR3 is 16 amino acids. V lost 3 bases to trimming and J lost 3 bases; unmatched junction nucleotides: 11. CDR1 is MNHNS, CDR2 SASEGT, per germline. This CDR3 reads CASSEIGGSRFYEQYF. The CDR3 nucleotides are TGTGCCAGCAGTGAGATCGGGGGGTCACGCTTCTACGAGCAGTACTTC.

V gene TRBV6-5 combines with J gene TRBJ2-7; 9 positions agree with TRBD2. The CDR3 is 15 residues long. V trimming: 5 bases; J trimming: 3 bases; junction bases outside the gene matches: 8. The germline V gene has CDR1 MNHEY and CDR2 SVGAGI. CDR3 DNA: TGTGCCAGCAGTCTCGAGGGTAGCGGGGGCTACGAGCAGTACTTC. Translating it yields CASSLEGSGGYEQYF.

Only a few counts were recorded for this clone. The J gene is TRBJ1-2, the V gene TRBV6-1; no firm D call. The germline CDR1 and CDR2 sequences are MNHNS and SASEGT. With 0 bases removed from V and 10 bases from J, the gap between germline ends came to 27 bases. The CDR3 runs 18 residues. CDR3 amino acids: CASSEATFGFVRLRPYTF. The CDR3 DNA follows: TGTGCCAGCAGTGAAGCCACTTTTGGGTTTGTGAGACTTAGACCCTACACCTTC.